These 27 T cell receptor beta chains were sequenced from one sample in a study of post-analysis software for immune sequencing data. These receptors' targets are unknown. Study results and caveats: TRBV5-6, TRBV5-1 and TRBV20-1 were among a handful of TRBV segments more frequent in patients than controls.

Unique molecular identifiers were present in the TCR beta cDNA libraries. MiXCR, run by TCRdb on the PCR reads, gives a single entry per CDR3 protein. The sample consists of about 810,000 distinct CDR3 sequences, around 50% of them appearing once. Sample: blood. These receptors were collected from a girl aged 10 to 17 with multiple sclerosis.

This clonotype was found once. The junction differs from germline at one of its ends, possibly a read error. This chain links TRBV12-3 or TRBV12-4 with TRBJ2-7, with D hard to call. CDR3 length equals 13 residues. The CDR3 here is CDSSFALAYEQYF. The CDR3 coding sequence is TGTGACAGCAGTTTCGCCCTAGCCTACGAGCAGTACTTC.

In its sample, this clonotype was seen a few times. The chain joins TRBV18 to TRBJ2-7; 9 bases fit TRBD1. The germline CDR1 and CDR2 sequences are KGHSH and LQKENI. The CDR3 sequence is 17 residues long. Unmatched junction bases numbered 8, after V lost 0 bases and J lost 2 bases. CDR3 sequence (DNA): TGTGCCAGCTCACCACCGGGACAGGGATCGGACGCCTACGAGCAGTACTTC. This sequence encodes CASSPPGQGSDAYEQYF.

The V gene is TRBV5-1, the J gene TRBJ2-4, with 9 bases identical to TRBD1. The J segment lost 6 bases and the V segment lost 4 bases, leaving 14 bases of the junction unmatched. The germline gives CDR1 SGHRS, CDR2 YFSETQ. This CDR3 has 17 residues. The CDR3 protein is CASSPTTSGQGGNIQYF. In DNA, the CDR3 is TGCGCCAGCAGCCCTACAACATCGGGACAGGGTGGAAACATTCAGTACTTC.

The chain recombines TRBV7-3 with TRBJ2-1; 9 bases are a match to TRBD2. This CDR3 is built from 15 residues. Germline trimming cut 3 bases from V and 6 bases from J; bases unmatched to any gene: 6. Germline lookup yields CDR1 SGHTA and CDR2 FQGTGA. The CDR3 region has the DNA TGTGCCAGCAGCTTCCGAGGCGGGAGGGCCAATGAGCAGTTCTTC. Amino acid sequence: CASSFRGGRANEQFF.

In this sample, this clonotype turned up a few times. The chain combines TRBV12-3 or TRBV12-4 with TRBJ2-5; D is ambiguous. The CDR3 spans 11 residues. Trimming shortened V by 7 bases and J by 5 bases, and 8 bases separated the two germline ends. As DNA, the CDR3 is TGTGCCAGCACCCATGGGGAGACCCAGTACTTC. This translates into CASTHGETQYF.

The genes are TRBV5-1 and TRBJ2-7, with a possible D match to TRBD2 (6 bases). V was pared by 2 bases and J by 4 bases, with 13 bases between. CDR1 is SGHRS, CDR2 YFSETQ, per germline. The CDR3 is 14 amino acids. Here the CDR3 DNA reads TGCGCCAGCAGCTTCGGGACTTCATTTTACGAGCAGTACTTC. It is translated as CASSFGTSFYEQYF.

This clonotype was found a few times. This chain connects TRBV7-2 to TRBJ2-7; D is uncertain. The CDR3 is made up of 11 amino acids. The germline CDR1 and CDR2 sequences are SGHTA and FQGNSA. Trimming took off 5 bases at V and 5 bases at J, with 7 bases between the two ends. This chain's CDR3 is CASSPVNEQYF. In nucleotides, the CDR3 is TGTGCCAGCAGCCCGGTGAACGAGCAGTACTTC.

This chain links TRBV9 with TRBJ2-1; TRBD2 might be the D (5 bases). The V end lost 0 bases, the J end lost 7 bases, and 14 bases lay between the germline ends. CDR3 length: 15 residues. The V gene's germline CDR1 is SGDLS and CDR2 YYNGEE. CDR3 nucleotides: TGTGCCAGCAGCGTAGTTAGCGAGGGCCAGAATGAGCAGTTCTTC. Amino acid sequence: CASSVVSEGQNEQFF.

Of note for this clonotype: The junction departs from germline at one end; a sequencing error may be responsible. The CDR3 sequence is CSVESLNERFF. The CDR3 region has the DNA TGCAGCGTTGAATCGCTGAATGAGCGGTTCTTC. The chain is built from TRBV29-1 and TRBJ2-1; no definite D call. The CDR3 length is 11 residues. CDR1 and CDR2 from the germline V gene are SQVTM and ANQGSEA.

This chain uses TRBV5-1 with TRBJ2-3; unclear D gene. Germline values: CDR1 SGHRS, CDR2 YFSETQ. CDR3 length equals 14 residues. The ends were cut back, 0 bases at V and 5 bases at J, with 10 bases in the middle. CDR3 in amino acids: CASSLASTRDTQYF. The CDR3 nucleotides read TGCGCCAGCAGCTTGGCCTCGACCAGAGATACGCAGTATTTT.

This clonotype has a count of ten or more. This chain uses TRBV6-5 with TRBJ2-1; 9 bases match TRBD2. This CDR3 region has 15 residues. Germline loops: CDR1 MNHEY, CDR2 SVGAGI. Trimming took 6 bases from V and 0 from J; bases not matched to a gene: 3. DNA for the CDR3: TGTGCCAGCAGCTATAGCGGGAGCTCCTACAATGAGCAGTTCTTC. Protein sequence: CASSYSGSSYNEQFF.

This clonotype occurred a few times. This clone may be a read error of a much larger clone one base away. V is TRBV27 and J is TRBJ1-2; D is uncertain. Per the germline V gene, CDR1 is MNHEY and CDR2 is SMNVEV (reference sequence). V was trimmed by 3 bases and J by 2 bases, leaving 7 bases between them. The length of the CDR3 is 13 residues. The CDR3 sequence: CASSFGRNYGYTF. CDR3 bases: TGTGCCAGCAGTTTTGGACGGAACTATGGCTACACCTTC.

The chain uses TRBV7-6 and TRBJ2-5; the D gene is possibly TRBD2 (5 bases). This CDR3 region has 14 residues. The V and J ends lost 4 bases and 11 bases respectively, with 20 bases between them. The germline gives CDR1 SGHVS, CDR2 FNYEAQ. The CDR3 DNA reads TGTGCCAGCAGCTCACATCTCCCGGGGTGGGAGCAGTACTTC. It codes for CASSSHLPGWEQYF. The whole variable domain, remainder taken from reference TRBV7-6 and TRBJ2-5, is GAGVSQSPRYKVTKRGQDVALRCDPISGHVSLYWYRQALGQGPEFLTYFNYEAQQDKSGLPNDRFSAERPEGSISTLTIQRTEQRDSAMYRCASSSHLPGWEQYFGPGTRLLVL.

The chain joins TRBV28 to TRBJ1-2; weak D call: TRBD1 (6 bases). The V gene lost 6 bases and the J gene lost 2 bases, with 16 bases spanning the gap. The CDR3 consists of 15 residues. Germline-derived CDR1 and CDR2 are MDHEN and SYDVKM. CDR3 nucleotide sequence: TGTGCCAGCAGGCCGTTGGGGGCTGGGAACTATGGCTACACCTTC. Protein sequence: CASRPLGAGNYGYTF.

The J gene is TRBJ1-2, the V gene TRBV20-1; D call uncertain. Trimming stripped 4 bases from V and 2 bases from J, with 5 bases between. This CDR3 contains 11 residues. Germline V gene sequence: CDR1 DFQATT, CDR2 SNEGSKA (reference sequence). The CDR3, as DNA: TGCAGTGCTACAACAAACTATGGCTACACCTTC. It encodes CSATTNYGYTF.

The chain is built from TRBV29-1 and TRBJ1-2; 7 nucleotides agree with TRBD1. In germline, CDR1 is SQVTM, CDR2 ANQGSEA. This CDR3 comprises 14 residues. Losses at the gene ends were 0 bases for V and 4 bases for J; bases not matched to a gene: 5. CDR3 sequence: CSVEERGQVYGYTF. As DNA, the CDR3 is TGCAGCGTTGAAGAAAGAGGACAGGTCTATGGCTACACCTTC.

V is TRBV3-1 and J is TRBJ2-6, with 7 bases identical to TRBD1. Germline V CDR1 and CDR2: LGHDT, YNNKEL (reference sequence). V lost 5 bases to trimming and J lost 9 bases; unmatched junction nucleotides: 4. This CDR3 is 13 amino acids long. The DNA for the CDR3 is TGTGCCAGCAGCGACAGGGTTAACAACGTCCTGACTTTC. Its protein product is CASSDRVNNVLTF.

Concerning this clonotype: Relative to the germline gene, one junction end is altered; a read error may explain this. The V and J genes are TRBV12-3 or TRBV12-4 and TRBJ2-3, with unresolved D. The CDR3 spans 14 residues. The DNA of the CDR3 is TGTGTCAGCAGTACAAGGGCTCGGACAGATACGCAGTATTTT. Protein: CVSSTRARTDTQYF.

This clonotype was detected only a few times. This chain uses TRBV7-2 with TRBJ2-5; D possibly uses TRBD1 or TRBD2 (6 bases each). Germline V gene sequence: CDR1 SGHTA, CDR2 FQGNSA. The CDR3 loop spans 15 amino acids. V gave up 5 bases and J gave up 5 bases, with 18 bases separating them. The CDR3 nucleotides are TGTGCCAGCAGCGGAAAGGTGGGGGGCTCGGAGACCCAGTACTTC. Translating it yields CASSGKVGGSETQYF.

This chain links TRBV20-1 with TRBJ2-7; 7 nucleotides match TRBD2. Germline V gene lookup returns CDR1 DFQATT and CDR2 SNEGSKA (reference sequence). The CDR3 has 16 residues. The junction had 8 bases not matched to a gene; V was cut back by 0 bases and J by 0 bases. The CDR3 coding sequence is TGCAGTGCTAGAGAAGAGGGCGGGGGTTCCTCCTACGAGCAGTACTTC. This gives the protein CSAREEGGGSSYEQYF.

The rearrangement links TRBV12-3 or TRBV12-4 to TRBJ2-7; D may match TRBD1 or TRBD2 (5 bases each). CDR3 length equals 14 residues. V was pared by 5 bases and J by 2 bases, with 13 bases between. The CDR3 here is CASSHPGRAYEQYF. In nucleotides, the CDR3 is TGTGCCAGCAGTCATCCGGGACGAGCCTACGAGCAGTACTTC.

This rearrangement joins TRBV3-1 to TRBJ1-2; TRBD1 might be the D (6 bases). The germline V gene has CDR1 LGHDT and CDR2 YNNKEL (reference sequence). The germline V and J ends were trimmed by 4 bases and 5 bases, with 20 bases remaining between them. The CDR3 has 16 residues. This chain's CDR3 is CASSPRGPRGLYGYTF. CDR3 DNA sequence: TGTGCCAGCAGCCCCCGGGGGCCTCGGGGACTTTATGGCTACACCTTC. The full variable domain, in which reference TRBV3-1 and TRBJ1-2 provide the parts outside the CDR3, is DTAVSQTPKYLVTQMGNDKSIKCEQNLGHDTMYWYKQDSKKFLKIMFSYNNKELIINETVPNRFSPKSPDKAHLNLHINSLELGDSAVYFCASSPRGPRGLYGYTFGSGTRLTVV.

The genes are TRBV6-2 or TRBV6-3 and TRBJ2-5; unclear D gene. The tail of the sequence fits TRBJ2-7 better, so the J call may be wrong. Germline V gene lookup returns CDR1 MNHEY and CDR2 SVGEGT. This CDR3 comprises 12 residues. The CDR3: CASSETWYEQYF. The CDR3 region has the DNA TGTGCCAGCAGTGAGACTTGGTACGAGCAGTACTTC.

The chain employs TRBV5-1 and TRBJ2-5; TRBD2 aligns across 9 bases. V was clipped by 4 bases and J by 1 base; unmatched bases: 8. The CDR3 length is 16 residues. Germline CDR1 reads SGHRS; CDR2 reads YFSETQ. The DNA for the CDR3 is TGCGCCAGCAGCGGGGGAGCGGGAGGCTTCCAAGAGACCCAGTACTTC. As protein: CASSGGAGGFQETQYF.

The V gene is TRBV7-9, the J gene TRBJ1-1, with a possible D match to TRBD1 (5 bases). The CDR3 extends over 16 amino acids. Trimming shortened V by 1 base and J by 1 base, and 13 bases separated the two germline ends. The germline V gene has CDR1 SEHNR and CDR2 FQNEAQ (reference sequence). The CDR3: CASSLGGGGTNTEAFF. The CDR3 DNA is TGTGCCAGCAGCTTAGGGGGCGGGGGTACGAACACTGAAGCTTTCTTT.

The chain has TRBV29-1 and TRBJ1-1, with a possible D match to TRBD1 (5 bases). The CDR3 has 13 residues. The germline gives CDR1 SQVTM, CDR2 ANQGSEA. The V end was cut by 4 bases, the J end by 4 bases, with 13 bases between. CDR3 nucleotide sequence: TGCAGCGTTGCCAGGGATTTAGGCACTGAAGCTTTCTTT. It yields the protein CSVARDLGTEAFF. The variable domain in full, completed from reference TRBV29-1 and TRBJ1-1, reads SAVISQKPSRDICQRGTSLTIQCQVDSQVTMMFWYRQQPGQSLTLIATANQGSEATYESGFVIDKFPISRPNLTFSTLTVSNMSPEDSSIYLCSVARDLGTEAFFGQGTRLTVV.

The chain combines TRBV9 with TRBJ1-2, with unresolved D. The V gene's germline CDR1 is SGDLS and CDR2 YYNGEE. CDR3 length equals 15 residues. Trimming left V 0 bases short and J 6 bases short, with 15 bases between. CDR3 in amino acids: CASSVEGLLVDGYTF. The CDR3 nucleotides are TGTGCCAGCAGCGTAGAAGGACTACTAGTAGATGGCTACACCTTC.